Below, one T cell receptor (beta chain) is given with its context. Its specificity is not known. The data are from a study of OX40 agonist ivuxolimab in advanced cancers. Study details: Dose-escalation patients had hepatocellular carcinoma, melanoma, renal cell or head and neck cancer.

General observations from the study: By week 6 at 0.1 to 3.0 mg/kg, blood CD4+ and CD8+ T cells had expanded clonally. Expanded peripheral T cells had an undetermined antigen specificity.

Libraries were prepared by immunoSEQ multiplex PCR; TCRdb keeps only in-frame clonotypes and omits some of them. The sample holds tens of thousands of clones, about 90% seen once. Blood was sampled at baseline, cycle 4 day 1, and cycle 7 day 1. This sequence was found in an adult with an advanced solid tumor such as melanoma, head and neck, liver or kidney cancer. The sample here was CD4+ or CD8+ T cells sorted from blood, taken in a trial of the OX40 agonist ivuxolimab.

The CDR3 region is CASSISRGNEQFF. The CDR3 coding sequence is TGTGCCAGTAGTATTTCACGCGGCAATGAGCAGTTCTTC. The V call is TRBV19, the J call TRBJ2-1; D remains ambiguous. The length of the CDR3 is 13 residues. Germline CDR1 reads LNHDA; CDR2 reads SQIVND (reference sequence). V was clipped by 3 bases and J by 6 bases, with 9 bases between them.